The TCR beta chain described here comes from a study of blood T cell repertoires in COVID-19. Study context: Material from acute and convalescent COVID-19 was sourced from the United States, Italy and Spain. T cells, B-cell-depleted T cells, or PBMCs supplied cDNA or gDNA.

The CDR3 loop spans 16 amino acids. V was pared by 0 bases and J by 0 bases, with 2 bases of the junction left unmatched. CDR1 SGHRS and CDR2 YFSETQ come from the germline V gene. The authors' processing: Cell counts per sample came from amplifying reference gene primers. The table came from immunoSEQ multiplex PCR; TCRdb's copy has only in-frame clones and leaves some out. That table is the source of V, J and clone size, and D and trimming were worked out from the DNA. This sample yields around 200,000 clones, of which 78% are seen a single time; 2.5% to 3% belongs to the top ten. The origin of this receptor is a woman older than 75 with active or convalescent COVID-19. The chain recombines TRBV5-1 with TRBJ2-7, with 11 bases aligning to TRBD2. Sequenced sample: peripheral blood. The CDR3 DNA reads TGCGCCAGCAGCTTGGGGCTAGCGGGGGGCTCCTACGAGCAGTACTTC. It translates to CASSLGLAGGSYEQYF.